This record concerns one TCR beta chain sequence. The antigen is not known. This specimen comes from a study of T cells in Graves' hyperthyroidism and ophthalmopathy. Graves' hyperthyroidism showing no ophthalmopathy progression within 18 months was considered stable. The hyperthyroidism was newly diagnosed and had lasted under 2 months; the patients were aged 18 to 65. Diagnostic assessment was based on clinical symptoms, serum thyroxine and TRAb, thyroid ultrasound and orbital computed tomography. Authors of the study amplified TCR beta CDR3 regions from RNA transcripts. Researchers ran a first-round RT-PCR on the TCR CDR3 using the HTBI primer set. TCRdb re-called the multiplex PCR reads with MiXCR, one entry per CDR3 protein. The sample has a few hundred thousand distinct CDR3 sequences, under 15% seen once. General observations from the study: Most clonotypes that expanded in the thyroid above 0.001 also showed up in blood.

The germline V gene has CDR1 KGHSH and CDR2 LQKENI. The CDR3 is made up of 13 amino acids. V was pared by 3 bases and J by 5 bases, with 4 bases of the junction left unmatched. This clonotype was obtained from a woman in her thirties with Graves' hyperthyroidism. Sequenced material: blood. The rearrangement uses TRBV18 and TRBJ2-7; 7 bases line up with TRBD2. CDR3 sequence (DNA): TGTGCCAGCTCACCGGGAGGGTACCACGAGCAGTACTTC. Translating gives CASSPGGYHEQYF.